This passage covers 13 T cell receptor beta chains from one sample sequenced in a study of blood T cell repertoires in COVID-19. Using immunoSEQ multiplex PCR, the repertoire was profiled, and TCRdb retains in-frame clones only, with some absent. Here the sample spans about 20,000 clones, approximately 79% being singletons. The sequencing input was peripheral blood. The receptors derive from a man at least 80 years old with acute or convalescent COVID-19.

This chain joins TRBV28 and TRBJ2-1, with a tentative D call TRBD1 (6 bases). V gave up 7 bases and J gave up 9 bases, with 25 bases separating them. The germline gives CDR1 MDHEN, CDR2 SYDVKM. The CDR3 contains 16 residues. CDR3 bases: TGTGCCAGCACCCAAGGGGGAGCTTCAGGTGTTGGTGAGCAGTTCTTC. Its protein is CASTQGGASGVGEQFF. Together with reference TRBV28 and TRBJ2-1, the CDR3 gives the full variable domain: DVKVTQSSRYLVKRTGEKVFLECVQDMDHENMFWYRQDPGLGLRLIYFSYDVKMKEKGDIPEGYSVSREKKERFSLILESASTNQTSMYLCASTQGGASGVGEQFFGPGTRLTVL.

The gene calls are TRBV18 and TRBJ1-1, with D possibly matching TRBD1 (5 bases). Trimming pared 6 bases from V and 8 bases from J, leaving 13 bases between. The germline V gene has CDR1 KGHSH and CDR2 LQKENI. There are 12 residues in the CDR3. In nucleotides, the CDR3 is TGTGCCAGCTCGATCGGGGGTAGCGAAGCTTTCTTT. This gives the protein CASSIGGSEAFF.

CDR3 sequence: CASSLEGGVNTEAFF. DNA for the CDR3: TGTGCCAGCAGCTTAGAGGGGGGAGTGAACACTGAAGCTTTCTTT. The rearrangement links TRBV11-2 to TRBJ1-1, with D possibly matching TRBD1 (5 bases). Germline values: CDR1 SGHAT, CDR2 FQNNGV. This CDR3 is 15 amino acids long. Trimming pared 0 bases from V and 0 bases from J, leaving 8 bases between.

For the CDR3, the DNA is TGTGCCAGCAGTCGAACTCAGGGGGCGTCCGGCGAGCAGTACTTC. Translated, it gives CASSRTQGASGEQYF. The chain is built from TRBV6-2 or TRBV6-3 and TRBJ2-7; 8 bases are a match to TRBD1. Germline CDR1 is MNHEY and CDR2 is SVGEGT. V shed 5 bases, J shed 6 bases, and the junction held 12 bases outside the gene matches. The CDR3 is 15 amino acids.

The chain recombines TRBV5-4 with TRBJ1-3, with D unclear. This CDR3 has 13 residues. CDR1 and CDR2 from the germline V gene are SGHNT and YYREEE (reference sequence). Trimming took 4 bases from V and 1 from J, leaving 6 bases between them. The CDR3 DNA follows: TGTGCCAGCAGCCTAATTTCTGGAAACACCATATATTTT. This encodes CASSLISGNTIYF.

The chain recombines TRBV19 with TRBJ2-1, with a possible D match to TRBD2 (5 bases). CDR1 and CDR2 (germline): LNHDA, SQIVND (reference sequence). The CDR3 sequence is 13 residues long. V was trimmed by 1 base and J by 7 bases, leaving 8 bases between them. CDR3 amino acids: CASSIGRRNEQFF. Here the CDR3 DNA reads TGTGCCAGTAGTATAGGGAGGAGGAATGAGCAGTTCTTC.

This chain links TRBV25-1 with TRBJ1-1; D is possibly TRBD1 (6 bases). CDR1 MGHDK and CDR2 SYGVNS come from the germline V gene. The CDR3 length is 12 residues. Deletions cut 8 bases from V and 3 bases from J, with 10 bases between. For the CDR3, the DNA is TGTGCCAGCGCCGGACAGCACACTGAAGCTTTCTTT. Translation: CASAGQHTEAFF.

The chain is built from TRBV6-2 or TRBV6-3 and TRBJ2-1; D is ambiguous. The V and J ends lost 2 bases and 0 bases respectively, with 11 bases between them. CDR3 length equals 16 residues. Germline V gene lookup returns CDR1 MNHEY and CDR2 SVGEGT. The CDR3 reads CASSYRKRSSYNEQFF. For the CDR3, the DNA is TGTGCCAGCAGTTACCGCAAGAGGAGCTCCTACAATGAGCAGTTCTTC.

The CDR3 loop reads CAWSPRFTDTQYF. In nucleotides, the CDR3 is TGTGCCTGGAGTCCTCGGTTTACAGATACGCAGTATTTT. V is TRBV30 and J is TRBJ2-3; D is ambiguous. V was trimmed by 2 bases and J by 3 bases, leaving 9 bases between them. Germline V gene data show CDR1 as GTSNPN and CDR2 as SVGIG (reference sequence). This CDR3 is built from 13 residues.

V and J are TRBV5-1 and TRBJ2-3; the match to TRBD2 covers 11 bases. Germline trimming cut 4 bases from V and 1 base from J; bases unmatched to any gene: 5. This CDR3 spans 16 amino acids. In germline, CDR1 is SGHRS, CDR2 YFSETQ. The CDR3 coding sequence is TGCGCCAGCAGCGTGGGACTAGCGGTGGGCACAGATACGCAGTATTTT. Amino acids: CASSVGLAVGTDTQYF.

This clone has ten or more counts. This chain connects TRBV5-4 to TRBJ2-7; the D gene is possibly TRBD1 (8 bases). Trimming pared 2 bases from V and 4 bases from J, leaving 16 bases between. The germline V gene encodes CDR1 SGHNT and CDR2 YYREEE (reference sequence). The length of the CDR3 is 15 residues. The CDR3 bases are TGTGCCAGCAGCTTACCAACAGGGGGGGAGTACGAGCAGTACTTC. The encoded protein is CASSLPTGGEYEQYF.

The gene calls are TRBV10-2 and TRBJ1-1; possibly TRBD1 for D (6 bases). Per germline, CDR1 WSHSY and CDR2 SAAADI. This CDR3 region has 14 residues. Trimming took 6 bases from V and 0 from J, leaving 11 bases between them. This CDR3 reads CASRGTTMNTEAFF. As DNA, the CDR3 is TGCGCCAGCAGGGGGACAACCATGAACACTGAAGCTTTCTTT.

V usage is TRBV6-4 and J usage is TRBJ2-1; perhaps TRBD2 as D (6 bases). CDR1 and CDR2 from the germline V gene are MRHNA and SNTAGT. This CDR3 spans 16 amino acids. V lost 2 bases to trimming and J lost 2 bases, with 13 bases between them. The CDR3, as DNA: TGTGCCAGCAGTGACGAAAGCGGGCCAGCCTACAATGAGCAGTTCTTC. Translating it yields CASSDESGPAYNEQFF.